This T cell receptor beta chain was identified during a study of T cells in Graves' hyperthyroidism and ophthalmopathy. From RNA transcripts, TCR beta CDR3 regions were amplified. Carried out on the TCR CDR3, a first-round RT-PCR used the HTBI primer set. TCRdb re-derived calls from the multiplex PCR reads in MiXCR, one entry per CDR3 protein. The table includes roughly 500,000 distinct CDR3 sequences, approximately 44% detected once. V shed 2 bases and J shed 6 bases, with 11 bases lying between them. The germline V gene has CDR1 SEHNR and CDR2 FQNEAQ (reference sequence). CDR3 size: 15 residues. General study points: Blood shared most expanded thyroid clonotypes above 0.001.

In its sample, this clonotype was seen many times. The antigen remains unidentified. Uncontrolled infections, other autoimmune diseases, pregnancy or lactation led to exclusion of patients. Diagnostic assessment was based on clinical symptoms, serum thyroxine and TRAb, thyroid ultrasound and orbital computed tomography. The TCR was taken from an adult woman with Graves' disease, either hyperthyroidism or ophthalmopathy (not recorded which). Sequencing was done on a sample of peripheral blood or thyroid tissue (not recorded which). The chain carries TRBV7-9 and TRBJ1-6; the D is unclear. The CDR3 loop is CASSLPDKSNSPLHF. Here the CDR3 DNA reads TGTGCCAGCAGCTTACCCGACAAGTCTAATTCACCCCTCCACTTT.